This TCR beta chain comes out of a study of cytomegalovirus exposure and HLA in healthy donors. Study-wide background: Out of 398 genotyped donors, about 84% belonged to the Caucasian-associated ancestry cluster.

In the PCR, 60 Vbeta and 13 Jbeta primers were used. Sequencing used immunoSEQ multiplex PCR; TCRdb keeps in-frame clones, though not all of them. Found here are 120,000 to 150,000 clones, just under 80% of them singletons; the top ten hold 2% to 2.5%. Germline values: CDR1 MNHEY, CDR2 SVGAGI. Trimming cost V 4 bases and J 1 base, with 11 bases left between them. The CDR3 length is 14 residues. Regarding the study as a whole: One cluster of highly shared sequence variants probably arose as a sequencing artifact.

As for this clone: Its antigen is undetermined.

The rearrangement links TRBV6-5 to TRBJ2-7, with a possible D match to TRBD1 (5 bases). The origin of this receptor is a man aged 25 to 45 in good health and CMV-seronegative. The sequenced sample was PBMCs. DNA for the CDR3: TGTGCCAGCAGTTTCGGACACGATTCCTACGAGCAGTACTTC. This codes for CASSFGHDSYEQYF.